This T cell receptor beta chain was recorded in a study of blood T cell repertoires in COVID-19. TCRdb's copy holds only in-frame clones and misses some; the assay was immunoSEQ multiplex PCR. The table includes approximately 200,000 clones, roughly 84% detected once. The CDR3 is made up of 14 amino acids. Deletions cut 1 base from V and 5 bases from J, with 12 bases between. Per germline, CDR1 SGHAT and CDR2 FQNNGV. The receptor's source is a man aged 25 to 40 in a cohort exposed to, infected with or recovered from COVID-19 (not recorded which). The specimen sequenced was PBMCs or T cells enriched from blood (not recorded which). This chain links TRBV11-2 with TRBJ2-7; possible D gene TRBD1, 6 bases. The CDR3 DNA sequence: TGTGCCAGCAGCTTAGGGGGGACACACGACGAGCAGTACTTC. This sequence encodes CASSLGGTHDEQYF. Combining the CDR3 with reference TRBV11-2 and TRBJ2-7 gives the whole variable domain EAGVAQSPRYKIIEKRQSVAFWCNPISGHATLYWYQQILGQGPKLLIQFQNNGVVDDSQLPKDRFSAERLKGVDSTLKIQPAKLEDSAVYLCASSLGGTHDEQYFGPGTRLTVT.